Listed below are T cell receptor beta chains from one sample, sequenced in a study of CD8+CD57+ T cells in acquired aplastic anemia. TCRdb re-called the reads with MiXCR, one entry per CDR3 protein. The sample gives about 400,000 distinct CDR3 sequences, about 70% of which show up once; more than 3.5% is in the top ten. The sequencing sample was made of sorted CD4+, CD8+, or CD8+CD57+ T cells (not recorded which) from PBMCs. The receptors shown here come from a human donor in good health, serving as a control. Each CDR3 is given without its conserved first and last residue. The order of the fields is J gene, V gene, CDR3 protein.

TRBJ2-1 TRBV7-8 ASSLERYNEQF
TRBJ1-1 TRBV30 AWVDRRTEAF
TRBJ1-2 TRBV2 ASRVDGYT
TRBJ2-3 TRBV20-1 SARDVGTSGVTDTQY
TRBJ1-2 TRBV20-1 SARLAGQTSYT
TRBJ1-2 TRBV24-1 ATSDVRGDYGYT
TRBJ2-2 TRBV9 ASSVGTTGKNPGELF
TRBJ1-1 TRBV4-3 ASSQEMRNTEAF
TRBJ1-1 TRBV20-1 SANGGWYTEAF
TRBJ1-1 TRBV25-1 ASSERQGPISTEAF
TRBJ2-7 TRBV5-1 ASSTDRAGPYEQY
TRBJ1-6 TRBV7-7 ASSLEDRAKQYFH
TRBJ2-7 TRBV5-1 ASSLAPGQGYEQY
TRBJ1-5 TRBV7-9 ASSLEDRGHNHPQH
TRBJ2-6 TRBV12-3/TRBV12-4 ASSWTLTRNSGANVLT
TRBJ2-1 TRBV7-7 ASSIKGFERPSTQF
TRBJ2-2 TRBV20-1 SARDVASVGELF
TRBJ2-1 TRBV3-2 ASSQAGFSGGYNEQF
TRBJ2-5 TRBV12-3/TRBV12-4 ATGTAFGGAQETQY
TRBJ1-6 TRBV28 ASSPRTGLLDNSPLH
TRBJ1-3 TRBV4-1 ASSQDSAGLSGNTIY
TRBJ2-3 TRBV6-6 ASGSHRSGDTQY
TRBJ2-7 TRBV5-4 ASSARTVVRGYEQY
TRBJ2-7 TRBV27 ASSLRLADEQY
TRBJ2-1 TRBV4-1 ASSLSSGGLGEQF
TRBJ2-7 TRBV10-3 AISDRPPYEQY
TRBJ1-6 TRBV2 ASSAGNSPLH
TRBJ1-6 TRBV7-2 ASSLDQRGTDTQH
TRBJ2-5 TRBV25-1 ASSESKGKGESQY
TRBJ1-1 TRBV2 ASTEGAVGNTEAF
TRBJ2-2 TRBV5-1 ASSLEGGELF
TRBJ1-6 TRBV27 ASRTGSSYNSPLH
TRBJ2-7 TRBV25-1 ASSGGVDPGEQY
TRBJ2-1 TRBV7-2 ASSSQGLAGGRGQF
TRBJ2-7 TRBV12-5 ASGLLDRPYEQY
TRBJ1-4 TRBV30 AWSPGLLLEKPF
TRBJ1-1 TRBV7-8 ASSSAYRQARPQAF
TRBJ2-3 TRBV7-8 ASSLDSGGTTDTQY
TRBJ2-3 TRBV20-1 SARGQGVTDTQY
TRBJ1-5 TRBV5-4 ASSSAQGQPQH